A selection of T cell receptor beta chains follows, all from one sample in a study of CD8 T cells in ankylosing spondylitis. TCRdb itself ran the 5' RACE reads through MiXCR, one entry per CDR3 protein. The sample gives around 330,000 distinct CDR3 sequences, roughly 10% of which show up once; 8% to 9.5% is in the top ten. Sequencing was carried out using blood, either unsorted or a sorted T cell fraction (not recorded which). These receptors came from a female donor with ankylosing spondylitis or in good health (not recorded which). Each CDR3 is given with its conserved first and last residue. D genes are given only for firm matches. Only some rows state a clone size, as once, few, many or a class for expanded clones.

. | TRBJ1-1 | TRBD1 | TRBV25-1 | CASSEIGQATEAFF | TGTGCCAGCAGTGAGATAGGACAGGCTACCGAAGCTTTCTTT
many | TRBJ2-6 | . | TRBV5-1 | CASSLDEGSGANVLTF | TGCGCCAGCAGCTTGGATGAGGGTTCTGGGGCCAACGTCCTGACTTTC
many | TRBJ1-6 | TRBD1 | TRBV10-2 | CASGETGDNSPLHF | TGCGCCAGCGGGGAGACAGGGGATAATTCACCCCTCCACTTT
many | TRBJ1-1 | TRBD1 | TRBV7-2 | CASRDRGLKNTEAFF | TGTGCCAGTAGGGACAGGGGTTTGAAGAACACTGAAGCTTTCTTT
. | TRBJ2-3 | . | TRBV29-1 | CSVGAGTSLGDTQYF | TGCAGCGTGGGTGCCGGGACGTCCCTGGGCGATACGCAGTATTTT
. | TRBJ2-7 | TRBD2 | TRBV2 | CASSQASGRVEQYF | TGTGCCAGCAGTCAAGCTAGCGGGAGGGTCGAGCAGTACTTC
few | TRBJ2-5 | . | TRBV11-2 | CASSSIKTGQETQYF | TGTGCCAGCAGCTCAATCAAGACAGGCCAAGAGACCCAGTACTTC
few | TRBJ2-7 | . | TRBV18 | CASSPRVPTDNAYEQYF | TGTGCCAGCTCACCTAGAGTCCCTACAGACAACGCTTACGAGCAGTACTTC
few | TRBJ2-5 | TRBD1 | TRBV20-1 | CSARATDRREETQYF | TGCAGTGCCCGAGCCACGGACAGGAGAGAAGAGACCCAGTACTTC
many | TRBJ1-3 | . | TRBV25-1 | CASSEMRAGGNTIYF | TGTGCCAGCAGTGAAATGAGGGCTGGTGGAAACACCATATATTTT
many | TRBJ2-1 | . | TRBV30 | CASNPWDRNNEQFF | TGTGCCTCTAACCCCTGGGACCGAAACAATGAGCAGTTCTTC
few | TRBJ2-5 | . | TRBV7-2 | CASRRLGSKETQYF | TGTGCCAGCAGGCGATTGGGGTCTAAAGAGACCCAGTACTTC
many | TRBJ2-7 | . | TRBV28 | CASSSHGQGVYEQYF | TGTGCCAGCAGCTCACACGGGCAGGGAGTCTACGAGCAGTACTTC
few | TRBJ2-1 | . | TRBV10-3 | CAISITVGPGSHEQFF | TGTGCCATCAGTATAACCGTGGGGCCGGGATCCCATGAGCAGTTCTTC
few | TRBJ1-2 | . | TRBV7-2 | CASSGRQNYGYTF | TGTGCCAGCAGCGGGCGACAGAACTATGGCTACACCTTC